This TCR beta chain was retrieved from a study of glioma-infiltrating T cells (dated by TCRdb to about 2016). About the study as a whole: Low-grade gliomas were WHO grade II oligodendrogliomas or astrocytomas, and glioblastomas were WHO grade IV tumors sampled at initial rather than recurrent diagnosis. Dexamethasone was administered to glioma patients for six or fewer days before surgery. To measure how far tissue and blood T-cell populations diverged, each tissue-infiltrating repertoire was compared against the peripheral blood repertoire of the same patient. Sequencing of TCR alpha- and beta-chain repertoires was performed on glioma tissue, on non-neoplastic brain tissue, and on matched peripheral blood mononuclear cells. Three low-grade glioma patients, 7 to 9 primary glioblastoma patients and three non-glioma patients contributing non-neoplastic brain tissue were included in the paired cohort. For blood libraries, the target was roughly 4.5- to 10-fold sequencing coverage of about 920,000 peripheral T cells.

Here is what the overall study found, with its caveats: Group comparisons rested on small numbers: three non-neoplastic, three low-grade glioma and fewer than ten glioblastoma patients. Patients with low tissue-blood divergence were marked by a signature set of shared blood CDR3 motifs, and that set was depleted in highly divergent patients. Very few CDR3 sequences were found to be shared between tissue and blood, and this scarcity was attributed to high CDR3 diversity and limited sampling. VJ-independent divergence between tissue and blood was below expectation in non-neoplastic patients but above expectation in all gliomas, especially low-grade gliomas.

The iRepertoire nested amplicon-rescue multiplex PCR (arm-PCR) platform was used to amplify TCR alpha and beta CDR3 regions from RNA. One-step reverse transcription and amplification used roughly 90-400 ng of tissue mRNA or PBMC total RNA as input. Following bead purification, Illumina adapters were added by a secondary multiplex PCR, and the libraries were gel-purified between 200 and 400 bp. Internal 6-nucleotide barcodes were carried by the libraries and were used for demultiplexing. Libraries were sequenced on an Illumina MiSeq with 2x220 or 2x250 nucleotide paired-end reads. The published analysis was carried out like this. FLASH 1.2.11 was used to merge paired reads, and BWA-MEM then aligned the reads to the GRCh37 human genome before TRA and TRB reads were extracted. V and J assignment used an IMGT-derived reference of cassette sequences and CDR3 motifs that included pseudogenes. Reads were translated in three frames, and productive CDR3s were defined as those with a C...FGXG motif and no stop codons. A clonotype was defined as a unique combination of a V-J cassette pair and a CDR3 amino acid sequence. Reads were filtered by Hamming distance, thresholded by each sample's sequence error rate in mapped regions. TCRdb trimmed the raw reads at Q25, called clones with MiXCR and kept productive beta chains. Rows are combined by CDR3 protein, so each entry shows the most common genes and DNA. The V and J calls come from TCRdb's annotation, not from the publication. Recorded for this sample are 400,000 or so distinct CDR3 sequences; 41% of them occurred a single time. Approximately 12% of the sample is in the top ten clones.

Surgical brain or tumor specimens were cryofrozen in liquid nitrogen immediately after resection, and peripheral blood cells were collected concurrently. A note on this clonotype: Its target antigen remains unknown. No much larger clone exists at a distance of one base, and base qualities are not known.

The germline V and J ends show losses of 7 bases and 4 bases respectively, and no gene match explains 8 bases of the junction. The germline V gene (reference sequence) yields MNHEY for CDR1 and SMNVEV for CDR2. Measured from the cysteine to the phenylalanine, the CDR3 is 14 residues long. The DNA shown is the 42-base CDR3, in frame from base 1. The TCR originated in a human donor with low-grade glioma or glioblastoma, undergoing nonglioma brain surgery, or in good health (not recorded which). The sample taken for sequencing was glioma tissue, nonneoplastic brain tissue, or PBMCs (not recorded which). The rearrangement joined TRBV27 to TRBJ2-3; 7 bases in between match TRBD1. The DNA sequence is TGTGCCAGCATTTTTAGACAGGGCGCAGATACGCAGTATTTT. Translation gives CASIFRQGADTQYF.